This entry concerns a single T cell receptor beta chain. This specimen belongs to a study of T cell changes during pregnancy in multiple sclerosis. Clones were read by immunoSEQ multiplex PCR, and TCRdb kept only the in-frame ones, dropping some. This table has tens of thousands of clones, roughly 90% appearing once. CDR3 length equals 16 residues. The junction had 6 bases not matched to a gene; V was cut back by 5 bases and J by 0 bases. The germline CDR1 and CDR2 sequences are MRHNA and SNTAGT. This TCR was recovered from a female donor with multiple sclerosis, enrolled in a pregnancy study. The chain joins TRBV6-4 to TRBJ2-3; 9 bases map to TRBD2. This specimen was peripheral blood, taken in the first trimester of pregnancy. This CDR3 is CASSLAAGGSTDTQYF. The DNA for the CDR3 is TGTGCCAGCAGTCTCGCAGCGGGAGGTAGCACAGATACGCAGTATTTT.